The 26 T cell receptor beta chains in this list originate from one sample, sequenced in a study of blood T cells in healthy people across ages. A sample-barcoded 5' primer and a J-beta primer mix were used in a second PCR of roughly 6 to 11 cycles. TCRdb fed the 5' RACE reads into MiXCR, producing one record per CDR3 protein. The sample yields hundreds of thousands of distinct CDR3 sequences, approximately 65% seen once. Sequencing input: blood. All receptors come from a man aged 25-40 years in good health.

The CDR3 DNA follows: TGTGCCAGCAGCCCACCCGGCAGGGAGAACACTGAAGCTTTCTTT. Protein: CASSPPGRENTEAFF. V is TRBV7-3 and J is TRBJ1-1, with D possibly TRBD1 on 5 matching bases. V dropped 5 bases and J dropped 1 base, with 14 bases sitting between them. Looked up from germline, CDR1 is SGHTA and CDR2 is FQGTGA. The CDR3 is 15 amino acids.

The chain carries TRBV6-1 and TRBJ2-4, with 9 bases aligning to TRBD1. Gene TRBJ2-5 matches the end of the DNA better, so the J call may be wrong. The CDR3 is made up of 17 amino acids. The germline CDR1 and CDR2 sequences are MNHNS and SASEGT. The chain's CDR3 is CAKLPGTGKGCQETQYF. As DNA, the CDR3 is TGTGCCAAACTCCCAGGGACAGGGAAAGGCTGCCAAGAGACCCAGTACTTC.

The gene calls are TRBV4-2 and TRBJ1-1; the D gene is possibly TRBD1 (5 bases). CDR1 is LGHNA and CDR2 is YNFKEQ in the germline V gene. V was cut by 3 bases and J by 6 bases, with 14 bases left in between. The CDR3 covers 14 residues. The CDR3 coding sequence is TGTGCCAGCAGCCAGCGTCCATGGGACGCTGAAGCTTTCTTT. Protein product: CASSQRPWDAEAFF.

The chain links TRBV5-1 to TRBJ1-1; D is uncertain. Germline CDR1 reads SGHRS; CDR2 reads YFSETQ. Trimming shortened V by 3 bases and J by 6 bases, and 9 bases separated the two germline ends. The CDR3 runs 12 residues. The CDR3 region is CASSWEQAEAFF. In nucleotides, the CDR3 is TGCGCCAGCAGCTGGGAGCAGGCTGAAGCTTTCTTT.

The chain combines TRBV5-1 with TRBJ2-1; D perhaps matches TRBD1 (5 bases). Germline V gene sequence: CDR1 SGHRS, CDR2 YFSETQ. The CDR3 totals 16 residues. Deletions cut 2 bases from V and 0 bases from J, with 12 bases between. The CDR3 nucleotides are TGCGCCAGCAGCTTCCGACAGTCTAGCTCCTACAATGAGCAGTTCTTC. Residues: CASSFRQSSSYNEQFF.

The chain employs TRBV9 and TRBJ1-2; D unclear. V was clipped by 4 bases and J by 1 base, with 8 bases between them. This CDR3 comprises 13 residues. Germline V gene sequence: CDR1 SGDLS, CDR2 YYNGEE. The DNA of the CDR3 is TGTGCCAGCAGCCCCCAGAGTAACTATGGCTACACCTTC. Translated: CASSPQSNYGYTF. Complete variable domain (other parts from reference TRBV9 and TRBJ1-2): DSGVTQTPKHLITATGQRVTLRCSPRSGDLSVYWYQQSLDQGLQFLIQYYNGEERAKGNILERFSAQQFPDLHSELNLSSLELGDSALYFCASSPQSNYGYTFGSGTRLTVV.

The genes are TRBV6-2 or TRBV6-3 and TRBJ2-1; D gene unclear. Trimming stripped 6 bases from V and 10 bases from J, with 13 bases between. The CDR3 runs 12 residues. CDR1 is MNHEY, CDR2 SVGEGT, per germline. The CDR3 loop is CASRMGSPEQFF. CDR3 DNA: TGTGCCAGCAGGATGGGCTCTCCGGAGCAGTTCTTC.

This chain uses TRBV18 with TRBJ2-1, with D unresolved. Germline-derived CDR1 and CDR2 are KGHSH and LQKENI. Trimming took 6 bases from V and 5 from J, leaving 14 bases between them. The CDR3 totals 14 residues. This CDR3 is CASSWQKINNEQFF. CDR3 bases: TGTGCCAGCTCGTGGCAGAAGATTAACAATGAGCAGTTCTTC.

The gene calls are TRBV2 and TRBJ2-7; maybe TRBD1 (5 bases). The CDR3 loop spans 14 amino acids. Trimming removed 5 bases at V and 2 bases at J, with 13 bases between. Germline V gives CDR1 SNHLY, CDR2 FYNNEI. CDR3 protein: CASSYRTPAYEQYF. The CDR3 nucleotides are TGTGCCAGCAGTTATAGGACACCAGCCTACGAGCAGTACTTC.

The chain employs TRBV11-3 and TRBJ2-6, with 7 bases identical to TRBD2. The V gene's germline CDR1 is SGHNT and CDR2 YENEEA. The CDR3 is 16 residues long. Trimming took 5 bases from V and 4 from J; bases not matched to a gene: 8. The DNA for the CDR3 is TGTGCCAGCAGCCAAGACGGAGCGGGGGGGGCCAACGTCCTGACTTTC. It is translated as CASSQDGAGGANVLTF.

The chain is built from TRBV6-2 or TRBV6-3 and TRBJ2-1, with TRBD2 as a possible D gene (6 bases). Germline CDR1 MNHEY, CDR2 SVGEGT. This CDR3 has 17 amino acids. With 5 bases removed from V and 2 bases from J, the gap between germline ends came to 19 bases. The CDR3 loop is CASSDPQERVAYNEQFF. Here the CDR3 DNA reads TGTGCCAGCAGTGACCCGCAGGAGCGGGTAGCCTACAATGAGCAGTTCTTC.

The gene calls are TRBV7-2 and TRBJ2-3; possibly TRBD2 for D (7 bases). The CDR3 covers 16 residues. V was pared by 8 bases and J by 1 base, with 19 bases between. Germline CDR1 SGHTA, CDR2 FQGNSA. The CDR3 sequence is CTSEGGPGGRTDTQYF. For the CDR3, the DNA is TGTACCAGCGAGGGGGGGCCCGGAGGTCGCACAGATACGCAGTATTTT.

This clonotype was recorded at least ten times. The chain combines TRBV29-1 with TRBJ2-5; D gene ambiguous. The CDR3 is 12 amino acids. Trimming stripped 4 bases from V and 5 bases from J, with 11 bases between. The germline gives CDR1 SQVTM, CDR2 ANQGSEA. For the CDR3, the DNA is TGCAGCGTTGTCGGTGTTGGGGAGACCCAGTACTTC. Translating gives CSVVGVGETQYF.

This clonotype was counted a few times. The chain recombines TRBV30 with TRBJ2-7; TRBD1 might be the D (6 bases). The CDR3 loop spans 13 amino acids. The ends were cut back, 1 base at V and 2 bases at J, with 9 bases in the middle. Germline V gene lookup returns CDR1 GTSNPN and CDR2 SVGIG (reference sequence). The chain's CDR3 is CAWSGQVTYEQYF. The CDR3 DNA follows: TGTGCCTGGAGTGGACAGGTTACCTACGAGCAGTACTTC.

The chain's CDR3 is CSSNRFGFTDTQYF. In nucleotides, the CDR3 is TGCAGTTCCAACCGCTTTGGCTTCACAGATACGCAGTATTTT. The chain combines TRBV20-1 with TRBJ2-3; D is unresolved. Trimming stripped 8 bases from V and 2 bases from J, with 17 bases between. The CDR3 is 14 amino acids. From germline, CDR1 is DFQATT and CDR2 SNEGSKA (reference sequence).

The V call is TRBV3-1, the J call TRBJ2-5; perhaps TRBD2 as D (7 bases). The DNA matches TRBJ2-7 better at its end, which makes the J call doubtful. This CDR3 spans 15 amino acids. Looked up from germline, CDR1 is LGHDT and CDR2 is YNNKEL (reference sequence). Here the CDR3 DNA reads TGTGCCAGCAGCCAAGTCCTGTGGGGGGGCGGCGAGCAGTACTTC. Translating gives CASSQVLWGGGEQYF.

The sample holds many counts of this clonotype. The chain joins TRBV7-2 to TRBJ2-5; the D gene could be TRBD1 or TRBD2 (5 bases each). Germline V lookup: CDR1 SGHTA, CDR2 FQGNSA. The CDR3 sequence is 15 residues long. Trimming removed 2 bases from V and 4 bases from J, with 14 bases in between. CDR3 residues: CASSLWGGGGETQYF. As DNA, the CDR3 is TGTGCCAGCAGCTTATGGGGCGGCGGAGGAGAGACCCAGTACTTC.

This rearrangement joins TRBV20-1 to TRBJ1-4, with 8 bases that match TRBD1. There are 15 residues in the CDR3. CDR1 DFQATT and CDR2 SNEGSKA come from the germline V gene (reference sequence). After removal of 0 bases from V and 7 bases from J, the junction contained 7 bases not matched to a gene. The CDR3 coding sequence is TGCAGTGCTAGAGATCAACAGGGGGGAAGTGAAAAACTGTTTTTT. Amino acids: CSARDQQGGSEKLFF.

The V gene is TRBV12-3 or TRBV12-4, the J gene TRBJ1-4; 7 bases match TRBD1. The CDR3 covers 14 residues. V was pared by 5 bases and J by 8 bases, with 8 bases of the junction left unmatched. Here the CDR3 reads CASSKTGRDEKLFF. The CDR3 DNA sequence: TGTGCCAGCAGTAAGACAGGGAGGGACGAAAAACTGTTTTTT.

Written as DNA, the CDR3 is TGTGCCAGCAGCTTGGCATGGACAGGGGACTATGGCTACACCTTC. This encodes CASSLAWTGDYGYTF. V is TRBV5-5 and J is TRBJ1-2, with 9 positions matching TRBD1. Germline V CDR1 and CDR2: SGHKS, YYEKEE (reference sequence). Losses at the gene ends were 0 bases for V and 3 bases for J; bases not matched to a gene: 3. This CDR3 region has 15 residues.

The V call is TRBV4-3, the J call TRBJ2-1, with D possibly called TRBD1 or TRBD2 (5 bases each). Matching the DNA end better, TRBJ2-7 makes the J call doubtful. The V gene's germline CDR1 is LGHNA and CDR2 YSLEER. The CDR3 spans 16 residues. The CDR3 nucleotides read TGCGCCAGCAGCCAAGATTCGTTGAGGGGATTTCGCGAGCAGTACTTC. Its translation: CASSQDSLRGFREQYF.

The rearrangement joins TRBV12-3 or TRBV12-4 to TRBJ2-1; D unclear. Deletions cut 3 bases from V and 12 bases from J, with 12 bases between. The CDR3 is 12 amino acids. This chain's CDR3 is CASSFSTDTQFF. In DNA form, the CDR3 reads TGTGCCAGCAGTTTCAGTACAGATACGCAGTTCTTC.

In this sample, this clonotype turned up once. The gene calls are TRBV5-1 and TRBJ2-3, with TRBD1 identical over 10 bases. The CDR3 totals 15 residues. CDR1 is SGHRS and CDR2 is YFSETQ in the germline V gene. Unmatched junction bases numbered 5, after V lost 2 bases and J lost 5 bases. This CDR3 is CASSFTTGGKDTQYF. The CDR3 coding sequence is TGCGCCAGCAGCTTCACGACAGGGGGCAAAGATACGCAGTATTTT.

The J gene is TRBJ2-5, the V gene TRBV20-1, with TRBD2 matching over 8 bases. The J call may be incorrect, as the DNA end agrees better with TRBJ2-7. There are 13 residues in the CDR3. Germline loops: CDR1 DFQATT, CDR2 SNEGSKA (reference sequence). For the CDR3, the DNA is TGCAGTGCTGGAAGCGGGGGTACCCACGAGCAGTACTTC. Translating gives CSAGSGGTHEQYF.

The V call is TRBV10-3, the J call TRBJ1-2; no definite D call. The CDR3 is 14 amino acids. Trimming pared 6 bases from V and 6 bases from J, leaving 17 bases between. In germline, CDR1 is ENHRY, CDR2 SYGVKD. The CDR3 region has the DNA TGTGCCATCAGGGAGGCGGCTGCCAAGGATGGCTACACCTTC. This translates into CAIREAAAKDGYTF.

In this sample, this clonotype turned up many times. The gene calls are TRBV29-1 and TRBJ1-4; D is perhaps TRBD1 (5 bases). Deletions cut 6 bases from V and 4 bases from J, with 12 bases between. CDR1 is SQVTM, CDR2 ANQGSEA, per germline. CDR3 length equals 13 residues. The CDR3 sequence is CSVHDRYNEKLFF. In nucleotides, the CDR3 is TGCAGCGTACATGACAGATATAATGAAAAACTGTTTTTT.